A single sample gave rise to the 3 T cell receptor beta chains below, sequenced in a study of T cell responses to AZD1222 COVID-19 vaccine. Produced via immunoSEQ multiplex PCR; TCRdb's table is partial and in-frame only. The repertoire includes approximately 140,000 clones, 90% of them detected once, and around 3.6% sits in the top ten. The sample consisted of peripheral blood, taken on day 0 of AZD1222 vaccination. These receptors were taken from an adult in good health.

The chain has TRBV19 and TRBJ2-7; 12 bases line up with TRBD1. The J segment lost 4 bases and the V segment lost 5 bases, leaving 6 bases of the junction unmatched. The length of the CDR3 is 15 residues. Germline CDR1 is LNHDA and CDR2 is SQIVND (reference sequence). The CDR3 coding sequence is TGTGCCAGTAGTGACCGGGACAGGGGGCTGTACGAGCAGTACTTC. Protein product: CASSDRDRGLYEQYF.

This chain joins TRBV7-2 and TRBJ1-6, with 7 bases identical to TRBD1. Germline values: CDR1 SGHTA, CDR2 FQGNSA. Trimming cost V 1 base and J 10 bases; bases outside gene matches: 4. The CDR3 has 14 amino acids. In nucleotides, the CDR3 is TGTGCCAGCAGCTTAGACCCAGGGGGATCACCCCTCCACTTT. Amino acids: CASSLDPGGSPLHF.

This clone was counted between two and nine times. An end of the junction differs from the germline gene, which may be a read error. V is TRBV7-7 and J is TRBJ2-1, with TRBD1 matching 11 bases. This CDR3 has 16 amino acids. Germline V gives CDR1 SSHAT, CDR2 FNYEAQ (reference sequence). The CDR3 is CASSLGTGGSYNEQFF. DNA for the CDR3: TGTGCTAGCAGCTTAGGGACAGGGGGCTCCTACAATGAGCAGTTCTTC.